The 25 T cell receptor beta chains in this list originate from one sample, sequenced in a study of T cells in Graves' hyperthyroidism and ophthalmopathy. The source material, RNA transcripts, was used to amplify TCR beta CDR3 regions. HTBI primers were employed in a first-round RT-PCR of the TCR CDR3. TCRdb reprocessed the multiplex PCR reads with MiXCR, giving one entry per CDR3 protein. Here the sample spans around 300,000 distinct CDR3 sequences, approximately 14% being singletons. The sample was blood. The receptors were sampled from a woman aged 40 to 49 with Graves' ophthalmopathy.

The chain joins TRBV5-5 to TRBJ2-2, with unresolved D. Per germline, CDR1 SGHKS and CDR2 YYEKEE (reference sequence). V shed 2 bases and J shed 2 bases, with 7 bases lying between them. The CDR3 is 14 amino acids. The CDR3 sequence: CASSFDPNTGELFF. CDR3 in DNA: TGTGCCAGCAGCTTTGACCCAAACACCGGGGAGCTGTTTTTT.

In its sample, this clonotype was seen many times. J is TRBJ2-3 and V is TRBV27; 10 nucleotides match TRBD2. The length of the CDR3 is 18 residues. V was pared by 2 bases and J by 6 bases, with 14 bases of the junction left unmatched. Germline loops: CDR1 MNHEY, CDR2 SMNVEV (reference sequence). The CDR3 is CASSLKIRAEREGDTQYF. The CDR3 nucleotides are TGTGCCAGCAGTTTAAAAATCCGAGCTGAGCGGGAGGGGGATACGCAGTATTTT.

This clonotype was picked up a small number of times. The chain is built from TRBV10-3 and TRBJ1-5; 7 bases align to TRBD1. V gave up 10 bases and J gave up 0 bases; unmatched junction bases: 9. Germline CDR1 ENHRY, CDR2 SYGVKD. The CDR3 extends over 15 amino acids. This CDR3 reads CATTGDGDSNQPQHF. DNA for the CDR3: TGTGCCACAACAGGGGACGGAGATAGCAATCAGCCCCAGCATTTT.

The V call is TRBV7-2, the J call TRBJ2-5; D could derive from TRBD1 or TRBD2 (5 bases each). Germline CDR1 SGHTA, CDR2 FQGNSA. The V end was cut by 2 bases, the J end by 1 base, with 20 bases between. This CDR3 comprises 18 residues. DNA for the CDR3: TGTGCCAGCAGCTTATGGGGCATCGGGGATTGGAGCCAAGAGACCCAGTACTTC. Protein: CASSLWGIGDWSQETQYF.

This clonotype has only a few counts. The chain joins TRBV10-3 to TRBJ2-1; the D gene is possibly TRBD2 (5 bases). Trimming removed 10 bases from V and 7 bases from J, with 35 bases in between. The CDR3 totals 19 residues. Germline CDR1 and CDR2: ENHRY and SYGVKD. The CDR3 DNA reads TGTGCCACAAACCAAGGACTGACTTGGCCGCACCTTGAGGGTAATGAGCAGTTCTTC. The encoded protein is CATNQGLTWPHLEGNEQFF.

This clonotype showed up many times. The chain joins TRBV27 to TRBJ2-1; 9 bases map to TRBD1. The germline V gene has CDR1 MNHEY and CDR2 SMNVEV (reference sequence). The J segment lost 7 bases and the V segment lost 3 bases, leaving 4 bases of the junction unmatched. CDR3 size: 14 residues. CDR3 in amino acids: CASSFTGGRNEQFF. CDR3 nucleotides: TGTGCCAGCAGTTTTACAGGGGGCAGGAATGAGCAGTTCTTC.

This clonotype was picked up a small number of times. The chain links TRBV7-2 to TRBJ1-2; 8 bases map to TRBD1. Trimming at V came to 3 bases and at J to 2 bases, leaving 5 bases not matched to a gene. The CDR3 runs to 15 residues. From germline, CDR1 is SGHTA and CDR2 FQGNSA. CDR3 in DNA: TGTGCCAGCAGCTTCTGGGACAGGATCAACTATGGCTACACCTTC. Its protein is CASSFWDRINYGYTF.

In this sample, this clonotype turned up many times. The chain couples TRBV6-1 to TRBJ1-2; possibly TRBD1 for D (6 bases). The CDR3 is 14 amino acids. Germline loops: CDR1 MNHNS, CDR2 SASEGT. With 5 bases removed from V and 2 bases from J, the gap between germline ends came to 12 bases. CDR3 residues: CASSPGQSNYGYTF. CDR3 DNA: TGTGCCAGCAGTCCCGGACAGTCGAACTATGGCTACACCTTC.

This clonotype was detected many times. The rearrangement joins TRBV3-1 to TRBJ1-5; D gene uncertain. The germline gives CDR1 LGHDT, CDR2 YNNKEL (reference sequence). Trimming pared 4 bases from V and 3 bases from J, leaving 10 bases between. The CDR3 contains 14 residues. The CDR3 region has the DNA TGTGCCAGCAGCCTAAATAGCGACAATCAGCCCCAGCATTTT. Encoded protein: CASSLNSDNQPQHF.

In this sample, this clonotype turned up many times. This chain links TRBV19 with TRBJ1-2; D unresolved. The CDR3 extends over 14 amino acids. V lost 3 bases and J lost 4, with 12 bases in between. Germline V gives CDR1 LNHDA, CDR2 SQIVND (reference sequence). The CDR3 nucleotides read TGTGCCAGTAGTATCCTGCTTTCTTTCTATGGCTACACCTTC. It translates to CASSILLSFYGYTF.

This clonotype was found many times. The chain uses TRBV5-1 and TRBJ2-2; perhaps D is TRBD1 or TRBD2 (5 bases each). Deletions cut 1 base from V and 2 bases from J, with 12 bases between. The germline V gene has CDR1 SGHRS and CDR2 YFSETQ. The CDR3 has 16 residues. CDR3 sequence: CASSLQGARNTGELFF. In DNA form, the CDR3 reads TGCGCCAGCAGCTTGCAGGGAGCGCGTAACACCGGGGAGCTGTTTTTT.

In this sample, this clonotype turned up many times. The CDR3 DNA reads TGTGCCAGCTCGTTGGCGGGACTGCCCGAGCAGTACTTC. Its translation: CASSLAGLPEQYF. V is TRBV7-9 and J is TRBJ2-7, with D possibly matching TRBD2 (6 bases). V dropped 8 bases and J dropped 6 bases, with 17 bases sitting between them. Germline lookup yields CDR1 SEHNR and CDR2 FQNEAQ (reference sequence). The CDR3 spans 13 residues.

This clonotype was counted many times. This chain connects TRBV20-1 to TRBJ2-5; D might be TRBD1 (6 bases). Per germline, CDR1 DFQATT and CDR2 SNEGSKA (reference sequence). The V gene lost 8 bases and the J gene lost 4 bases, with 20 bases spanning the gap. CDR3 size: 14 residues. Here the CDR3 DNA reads TGCAGTCCGCAACAGGGCATTGGAAGAGAGACCCAGTACTTC. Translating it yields CSPQQGIGRETQYF.

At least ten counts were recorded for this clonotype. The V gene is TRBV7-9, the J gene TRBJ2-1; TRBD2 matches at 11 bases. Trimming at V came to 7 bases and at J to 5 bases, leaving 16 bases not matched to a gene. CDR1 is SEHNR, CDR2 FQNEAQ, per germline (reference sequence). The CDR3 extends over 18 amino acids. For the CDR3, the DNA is TGTGCCAGCATGCCGGGACTAGCGGTTATGGTAGGGAACAATGAGCAGTTCTTC. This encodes CASMPGLAVMVGNNEQFF.

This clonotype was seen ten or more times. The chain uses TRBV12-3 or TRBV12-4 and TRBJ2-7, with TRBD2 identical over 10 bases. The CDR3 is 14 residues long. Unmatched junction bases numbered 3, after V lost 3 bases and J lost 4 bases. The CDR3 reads CASSLTAGGYEQYF. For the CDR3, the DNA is TGTGCCAGCAGTTTGACAGCGGGAGGGTACGAGCAGTACTTC.

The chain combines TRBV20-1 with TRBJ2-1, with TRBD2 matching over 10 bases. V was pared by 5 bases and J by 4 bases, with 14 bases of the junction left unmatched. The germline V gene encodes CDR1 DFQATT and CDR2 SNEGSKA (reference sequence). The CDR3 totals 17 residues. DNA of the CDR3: TGCAGTGCTTCCTCCAGGGGTAGCGGGGGGAGGTACAATGAGCAGTTCTTC. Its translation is CSASSRGSGGRYNEQFF.

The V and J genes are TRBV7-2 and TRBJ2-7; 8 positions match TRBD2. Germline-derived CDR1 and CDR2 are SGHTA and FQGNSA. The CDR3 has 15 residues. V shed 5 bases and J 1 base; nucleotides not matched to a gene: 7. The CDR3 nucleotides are TGTGCCAGCAGCCCTCGGACTAGCCGTTCCTACGAGCAGTACTTC. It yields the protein CASSPRTSRSYEQYF. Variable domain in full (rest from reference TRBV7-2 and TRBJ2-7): GAGVSQSPSNKVTEKGKDVELRCDPISGHTALYWYRQSLGQGLEFLIYFQGNSAPDKSGLPSDRFSAERTGGSVSTLTIQRTQQEDSAVYLCASSPRTSRSYEQYFGPGTRLTVT.

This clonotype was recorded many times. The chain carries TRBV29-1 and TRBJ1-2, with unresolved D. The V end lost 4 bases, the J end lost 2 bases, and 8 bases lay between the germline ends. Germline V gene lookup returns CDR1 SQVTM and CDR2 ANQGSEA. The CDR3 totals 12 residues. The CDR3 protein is CSVGEGNYGYTF. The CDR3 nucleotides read TGCAGCGTTGGCGAGGGAAACTATGGCTACACCTTC.

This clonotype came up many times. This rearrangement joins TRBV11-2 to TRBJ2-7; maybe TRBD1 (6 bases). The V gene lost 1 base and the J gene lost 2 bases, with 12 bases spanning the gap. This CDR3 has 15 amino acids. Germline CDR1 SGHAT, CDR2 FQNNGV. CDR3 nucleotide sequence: TGTGCCAGCAGCTTAGTAGGGGGACCGACCTACGAGCAGTACTTC. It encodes CASSLVGGPTYEQYF.

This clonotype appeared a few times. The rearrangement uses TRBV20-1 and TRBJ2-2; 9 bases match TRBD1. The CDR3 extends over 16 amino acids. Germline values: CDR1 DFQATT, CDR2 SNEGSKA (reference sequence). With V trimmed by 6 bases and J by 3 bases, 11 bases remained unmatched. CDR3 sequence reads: CSAKTGGALDTGELFF. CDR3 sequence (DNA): TGCAGTGCAAAAACAGGGGGCGCTTTGGACACCGGGGAGCTGTTTTTT.

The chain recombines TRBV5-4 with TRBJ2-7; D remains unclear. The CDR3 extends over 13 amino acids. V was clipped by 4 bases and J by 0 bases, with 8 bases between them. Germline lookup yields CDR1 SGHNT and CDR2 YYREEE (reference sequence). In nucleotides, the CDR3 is TGTGCCAGCAGCCATCCGAGCTCCTACGAGCAGTACTTC. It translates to CASSHPSSYEQYF. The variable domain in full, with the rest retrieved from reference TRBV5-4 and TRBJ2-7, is ETGVTQSPTHLIKTRGQQVTLRCSSQSGHNTVSWYQQALGQGPQFIFQYYREEENGRGNFPPRFSGLQFPNYSSELNVNALELDDSALYLCASSHPSSYEQYFGPGTRLTVT.

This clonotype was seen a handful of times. Here the CDR3 reads CASRGGFTNEQFF. The CDR3 bases are TGTGCCAGCAGGGGAGGCTTTACAAATGAGCAGTTCTTC. J is TRBJ2-1 and V is TRBV27, with a tentative D call TRBD2 (6 bases). Trimming left V 6 bases short and J 7 bases short, with 13 bases between. Germline values: CDR1 MNHEY, CDR2 SMNVEV (reference sequence). CDR3 length: 13 amino acids.

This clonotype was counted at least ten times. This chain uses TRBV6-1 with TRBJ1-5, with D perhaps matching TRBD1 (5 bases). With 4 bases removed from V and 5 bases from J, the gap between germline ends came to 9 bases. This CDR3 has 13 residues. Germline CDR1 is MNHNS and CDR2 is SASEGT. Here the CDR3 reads CASSAGFDQPQHF. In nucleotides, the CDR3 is TGTGCCAGCAGTGCAGGGTTCGATCAGCCCCAGCATTTT.

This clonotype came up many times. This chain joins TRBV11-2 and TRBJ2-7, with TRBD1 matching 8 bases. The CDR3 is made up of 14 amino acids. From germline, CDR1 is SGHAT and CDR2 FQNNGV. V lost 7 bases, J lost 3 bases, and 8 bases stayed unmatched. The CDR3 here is CASISTGGVYEQYF. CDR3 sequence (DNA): TGTGCCAGCATCTCAACAGGGGGTGTCTACGAGCAGTACTTC.

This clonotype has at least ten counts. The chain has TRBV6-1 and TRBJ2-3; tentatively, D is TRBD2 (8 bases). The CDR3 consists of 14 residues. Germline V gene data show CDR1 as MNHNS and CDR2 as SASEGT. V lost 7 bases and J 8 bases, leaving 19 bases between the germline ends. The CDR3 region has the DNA TGTGCCAGCATCCGGGGGGGACAGATAGGTACGCAGTATTTT. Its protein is CASIRGGQIGTQYF.